This section outlines one T cell receptor beta chain sequence together with its context. Its antigen is undetermined. The V gene's germline CDR1 is MNHNS and CDR2 SASEGT. After removal of 3 bases from V and 2 bases from J, the junction contained 9 bases not matched to a gene. The CDR3 is 16 amino acids. This specimen belongs to a study of shared clonotypes between healthy human individuals. Whole-study findings and limits: Rarefaction showed sorted-subset sequencing was incomplete despite large depth.

CD45RO-negative CD8 cells positively selected for CCR7 made up the naive population, which excluded terminally differentiated effector memory CD45RA+ cells. The deep-level immunoSEQ assay was used. The assay was immunoSEQ multiplex PCR, and TCRdb's table has in-frame clones only and misses some. The data contain about 2 million clones, just under 95% of them singletons. The source material was naive CD8+ T cells sorted from blood. This TCR derives from a man aged 18 to 29 in good health. The rearrangement joins TRBV6-1 to TRBJ2-7, with 8 bases matching TRBD2. The CDR3 region has the DNA TGTGCCAGCAGTGATTCATTAGCGGGGTTTGCCTACGAGCAGTACTTC. Translation: CASSDSLAGFAYEQYF.